The 28 T cell receptor beta chains in this list originate from one sample, sequenced in a study of cytomegalovirus exposure and HLA in healthy donors. With 60 Vbeta and 13 Jbeta primers, the PCR was carried out. Clones were read by immunoSEQ multiplex PCR, and TCRdb kept only the in-frame ones, dropping some. Among about 95,000 clones listed, about four fifths were seen once. The source material was PBMCs. Receptors originate from a man aged 25 to 40 in good health and CMV-seropositive.

This clone was seen more than once but under ten times. The gene calls are TRBV6-1 and TRBJ1-5; D unclear. Trimming cost V 6 bases and J 7 bases, with 16 bases left between them. This CDR3 is 14 amino acids long. Germline V lookup: CDR1 MNHNS, CDR2 SASEGT. The CDR3 nucleotides are TGTGCCAGCAGAGGCGGGTCGCAATTACAGCCCCAGCATTTT. Translation: CASRGGSQLQPQHF.

The V call is TRBV11-3, the J call TRBJ2-3; tentatively, D is TRBD1 (5 bases). Per the germline V gene, CDR1 is SGHNT and CDR2 is YENEEA. The CDR3 extends over 17 amino acids. Trimming took 6 bases from V and 0 from J, leaving 19 bases between them. The CDR3 loop reads CASSSGPQGISTDTQYF. CDR3 sequence (DNA): TGTGCCAGCAGTTCCGGACCCCAGGGAATTAGCACAGATACGCAGTATTTT.

The chain links TRBV14 to TRBJ2-1; D unresolved. The CDR3 contains 14 residues. CDR1 SGHDN and CDR2 FVKESK come from the germline V gene. The V and J ends lost 1 base and 1 base respectively, with 5 bases between them. The CDR3 coding sequence is TGTGCCAGCAGCCAAGGGCCTTCCTACAATGAGCAGTTCTTC. Translated: CASSQGPSYNEQFF.

The J gene is TRBJ1-6, the V gene TRBV5-5; TRBD1 matches 7 bases. Germline CDR1 SGHKS, CDR2 YYEKEE (reference sequence). There are 16 residues in the CDR3. Losses at the gene ends were 3 bases for V and 5 bases for J; bases not matched to a gene: 8. The CDR3 here is CASSSVGTANNSPLHF. The DNA of the CDR3 is TGTGCCAGCAGCTCGGTCGGGACAGCCAATAATTCACCCCTCCACTTT.

The chain couples TRBV10-2 to TRBJ2-7, with 12 bases lining up with TRBD2. V gave up 4 bases and J gave up 7 bases; unmatched junction bases: 11. There are 16 residues in the CDR3. Germline-derived CDR1 and CDR2 are WSHSY and SAAADI. CDR3 nucleotides: TGCGCCAGCAGTGGGTTACTAGCGGGAGGAGTGGGGGAGCAGTACTTC. Translated: CASSGLLAGGVGEQYF.

V usage is TRBV27 and J usage is TRBJ2-7, with 9 bases fitting TRBD1. The CDR3 extends over 15 amino acids. CDR1 is MNHEY, CDR2 SMNVEV, per germline (reference sequence). J lost 1 base, V lost 4 bases, and 5 bases had no gene match. The CDR3 spells CASSSSGQGSYEQYF. The CDR3 DNA is TGTGCCAGCAGTTCTTCTGGACAGGGGTCCTACGAGCAGTACTTC.

The rearrangement links TRBV27 to TRBJ2-7; no clear D. Germline V gene lookup returns CDR1 MNHEY and CDR2 SMNVEV (reference sequence). V lost 2 bases to trimming and J lost 1 base, with 9 bases between them. This CDR3 is built from 14 residues. The chain's CDR3 is CASSLNVLSYEQYF. The CDR3 nucleotides are TGTGCCAGCAGTTTAAATGTCTTATCCTACGAGCAGTACTTC.

A single count supports this clone. The chain carries TRBV27 and TRBJ2-1, with 14 nucleotides matching TRBD2. Looked up from germline, CDR1 is MNHEY and CDR2 is SMNVEV (reference sequence). Unmatched junction bases numbered 10, after V lost 0 bases and J lost 9 bases. The CDR3 loop spans 18 amino acids. The DNA of the CDR3 is TGTGCCAGCAGTTTATCTAAGCCGGGACTAGCGGGAGTAGGTGAGCAGTTCTTC. This sequence encodes CASSLSKPGLAGVGEQFF.

This chain joins TRBV9 and TRBJ2-2; 7 positions agree with TRBD1. V shed 4 bases, J shed 6 bases, and the junction held 15 bases outside the gene matches. This CDR3 is built from 17 residues. Germline CDR1 and CDR2: SGDLS and YYNGEE. For the CDR3, the DNA is TGTGCCAGCAGCCCGAGGGAGAGACAGGGATCTTCCGGGGAGCTGTTTTTT. Translated: CASSPRERQGSSGELFF.

The chain has TRBV28 and TRBJ1-1; 7 bases agree with TRBD1. Germline V gene lookup returns CDR1 MDHEN and CDR2 SYDVKM. Trimming cost V 2 bases and J 1 base; bases outside gene matches: 4. This CDR3 is 15 amino acids long. The CDR3 region is CASSLLTGRNTEAFF. Written as DNA, the CDR3 is TGTGCCAGCAGTTTACTGACAGGGAGGAACACTGAAGCTTTCTTT. Full variable domain (rest looked up from reference TRBV28 and TRBJ1-1): DVKVTQSSRYLVKRTGEKVFLECVQDMDHENMFWYRQDPGLGLRLIYFSYDVKMKEKGDIPEGYSVSREKKERFSLILESASTNQTSMYLCASSLLTGRNTEAFFGQGTRLTVV.

The V gene is TRBV5-1, the J gene TRBJ2-7, with D perhaps matching TRBD1 (5 bases). Trimming took off 4 bases at V and 0 bases at J, with 17 bases between the two ends. This CDR3 is 16 amino acids long. The germline V gene has CDR1 SGHRS and CDR2 YFSETQ. The CDR3 DNA reads TGCGCCAGCAGCCCCCCCGATCGACAGAGCTCCTACGAGCAGTACTTC. It translates to CASSPPDRQSSYEQYF.

V is TRBV6-1 and J is TRBJ2-5, with D possibly matching TRBD2 (5 bases). Trimming pared 4 bases from V and 4 bases from J, leaving 10 bases between. The length of the CDR3 is 13 residues. CDR1 MNHNS and CDR2 SASEGT come from the germline V gene. CDR3 DNA sequence: TGTGCCAGCAGTGTGCCTAGCCCAGAGACCCAGTACTTC. Its translation is CASSVPSPETQYF.

A single count supports this clone. This chain joins TRBV14 and TRBJ2-1, with D maybe TRBD1 (5 bases). The CDR3 totals 14 residues. Between the trimmed V and J ends, which lost 4 bases and 3 bases, there was a span of 10 bases. In germline, CDR1 is SGHDN, CDR2 FVKESK. CDR3 sequence reads: CASSLRQLYNEQFF. CDR3 bases: TGTGCCAGCAGCCTGCGACAGCTCTACAATGAGCAGTTCTTC. Full variable domain (outside the CDR3, taken from reference TRBV14 and TRBJ2-1): EAGVTQFPSHSVIEKGQTVTLRCDPISGHDNLYWYRRVMGKEIKFLLHFVKESKQDESGMPNNRFLAERTGGTYSTLKVQPAELEDSGVYFCASSLRQLYNEQFFGPGTRLTVL.

This clone was counted a single time. The chain links TRBV5-1 to TRBJ2-5; D perhaps matches TRBD2 (5 bases). The ends were cut back, 0 bases at V and 2 bases at J, with 14 bases in the middle. CDR1 and CDR2 (germline): SGHRS, YFSETQ. CDR3 length: 16 residues. The CDR3 nucleotides are TGCGCCAGCAGCTTGGGTAGCGACCTAAGGCAAGAGACCCAGTACTTC. Amino acids: CASSLGSDLRQETQYF.

The rearrangement uses TRBV11-2 and TRBJ2-7; D perhaps matches TRBD2 (5 bases). Deletions cut 10 bases from V and 0 bases from J, with 13 bases between. The CDR3 runs to 13 residues. Looked up from germline, CDR1 is SGHAT and CDR2 is FQNNGV. In nucleotides, the CDR3 is TGTGCCACCCAGCCGGGGAACTCCTACGAGCAGTACTTC. Translation gives CATQPGNSYEQYF.

The rearrangement joins TRBV5-1 to TRBJ2-5, with D possibly TRBD2 on 6 matching bases. Germline V gives CDR1 SGHRS, CDR2 YFSETQ. V was pared by 2 bases and J by 4 bases, with 12 bases between. The CDR3 is made up of 14 amino acids. The DNA of the CDR3 is TGCGCCAGCAGCTTAACGGGAGTGGGAGAGACCCAGTACTTC. Protein: CASSLTGVGETQYF.

This clone occurred a few times. The chain combines TRBV6-5 with TRBJ2-7; perhaps TRBD2 as D (5 bases). The CDR3 spans 13 residues. CDR1 and CDR2 from the germline V gene are MNHEY and SVGAGI. Trimming left V 2 bases short and J 6 bases short, with 11 bases between. Here the CDR3 reads CASSYPAGAEQYF. In DNA form, the CDR3 reads TGTGCCAGCAGTTACCCGGCGGGCGCCGAGCAGTACTTC.

The rearrangement joins TRBV4-1 to TRBJ1-2, with D unclear. The V gene's germline CDR1 is MGHRA and CDR2 YSYEKL. V was pared by 1 base and J by 8 bases, with 5 bases between. The CDR3 sequence is 11 residues long. CDR3 residues: CASSQGGGYTF. CDR3 nucleotide sequence: TGCGCCAGCAGCCAAGGAGGGGGCTACACCTTC.

CDR3 loop: CASSLVTGGNLNTEAFF. CDR3 DNA sequence: TGCGCCAGCAGCTTGGTTACAGGGGGCAACTTGAACACTGAAGCTTTCTTT. The chain employs TRBV5-1 and TRBJ1-1; 9 nucleotides line up with TRBD1. V lost 0 bases to trimming and J lost 0 bases; unmatched junction nucleotides: 6. The CDR3 is made up of 17 amino acids. From germline, CDR1 is SGHRS and CDR2 YFSETQ.

V usage is TRBV5-5 and J usage is TRBJ2-5, with 11 bases lining up with TRBD2. Looked up from germline, CDR1 is SGHKS and CDR2 is YYEKEE (reference sequence). The CDR3 extends over 16 amino acids. V gave up 0 bases and J gave up 5 bases; unmatched junction bases: 6. DNA for the CDR3: TGTGCCAGCAGCTTGGGGCTTAGCGGGAGGGCGGAGACCCAGTACTTC. Encoded protein: CASSLGLSGRAETQYF.

The chain recombines TRBV5-1 with TRBJ2-1; possibly TRBD1 for D (6 bases). The CDR3 length is 14 residues. Germline lookup yields CDR1 SGHRS and CDR2 YFSETQ. Trimming removed 0 bases at V and 10 bases at J, with 14 bases between. CDR3 residues: CASSLGPGVYEQFF. The DNA for the CDR3 is TGCGCCAGCAGCTTGGGTCCAGGGGTCTACGAGCAGTTCTTC.

J is TRBJ1-5 and V is TRBV10-1; D remains unclear. V was clipped by 3 bases and J by 6 bases, with 12 bases between them. CDR3 size: 14 residues. Germline V gene sequence: CDR1 WNHNN, CDR2 SYGVQD (reference sequence). The CDR3 is CASSETTGIQPQHF. The CDR3 DNA sequence: TGCGCCAGCAGTGAAACCACCGGGATTCAGCCCCAGCATTTT.

The chain employs TRBV5-6 and TRBJ2-1; 8 nucleotides align to TRBD1. Germline V gives CDR1 SGHDT, CDR2 YYEEEE. This CDR3 has 15 amino acids. The V and J ends lost 4 bases and 4 bases, in that order; junction bases with no gene match: 7. The CDR3 DNA is TGTGCCAGCAGCCCCGACAGGGGAATTTACAATGAGCAGTTCTTC. This sequence encodes CASSPDRGIYNEQFF.

Within the sample, this clone is medium-sized. This chain connects TRBV5-6 to TRBJ2-7; TRBD1 is a possible D gene (5 bases). The CDR3 sequence is 12 residues long. Trimming stripped 0 bases from V and 7 bases from J, with 8 bases between. Germline V lookup: CDR1 SGHDT, CDR2 YYEEEE. The CDR3 DNA sequence: TGTGCCAGCAGCTTGGCAAAGGGGGAGCAGTACTTC. Amino acids: CASSLAKGEQYF.

The chain has TRBV2 and TRBJ1-3; D is ambiguous. The germline CDR1 and CDR2 sequences are SNHLY and FYNNEI. This CDR3 has 18 amino acids. V gave up 0 bases and J gave up 0 bases, with 15 bases separating them. The CDR3 protein is CASSEARGSLGSGNTIYF. The CDR3 nucleotides are TGTGCCAGCAGTGAAGCGCGCGGATCTTTGGGCTCTGGAAACACCATATATTTT.

CDR3 sequence: CASRGGPYEQYF. The CDR3 region has the DNA TGTGCCAGCAGGGGGGGTCCCTACGAGCAGTACTTC. The chain recombines TRBV6-5 with TRBJ2-7; tentatively, D is TRBD2 (6 bases). This CDR3 region has 12 residues. Trimming left V 6 bases short and J 2 bases short, with 8 bases between. Germline CDR1 is MNHEY and CDR2 is SVGAGI.

This clone has more than one count but fewer than ten. The V call is TRBV6-1, the J call TRBJ2-1, with 9 bases identical to TRBD1. There are 15 residues in the CDR3. The germline CDR1 and CDR2 sequences are MNHNS and SASEGT. V shed 4 bases and J 6 bases; nucleotides not matched to a gene: 7. The CDR3 coding sequence is TGTGCCAGCAGTGTTTCCGGGACAGGGAGCAATGAGCAGTTCTTC. This gives the protein CASSVSGTGSNEQFF.

This clone was recorded once. CDR3: CAISSGLETQYF. The CDR3 coding sequence is TGTGCCATCTCTAGCGGTCTAGAGACCCAGTACTTC. The chain joins TRBV28 to TRBJ2-5; TRBD2 agrees at 7 bases. The CDR3 loop spans 12 amino acids. V lost 10 bases, J lost 4 bases, and 6 bases stayed unmatched. In germline, CDR1 is MDHEN, CDR2 SYDVKM.